Following are 11 T cell receptor beta chains from one sample sequenced in a study of prognosis after radiotherapy for stage I lung cancer. Two-round multiplex PCR, the amplification method, yielded TCR beta CDR3 from genomic DNA. Primers specific to each TRBV and TRBJ gene were used in first-round PCR. TCRdb ran MiXCR on the multiplex PCR reads and lists one entry per CDR3 protein. The sample records about 30,000 distinct CDR3 sequences, about a third being singletons. The sequencing here drew on PBMCs, taken before or after stereotactic body radiation therapy (not recorded which). All receptors derive from a donor aged 50 or older with non-small cell lung cancer.

The chain uses TRBV19 and TRBJ2-6, with TRBD1 as a possible D gene (6 bases). The V end was cut by 5 bases, the J end by 4 bases, with 12 bases between. Looked up from germline, CDR1 is LNHDA and CDR2 is SQIVND (reference sequence). The CDR3 loop spans 15 amino acids. DNA of the CDR3: TGTGCCAGTAGTTTTCCAGGGGCCGGGGCCAACGTCCTGACTTTC. As protein: CASSFPGAGANVLTF.

V and J are TRBV4-1 and TRBJ2-3; 9 nucleotides match TRBD2. The germline gives CDR1 MGHRA, CDR2 YSYEKL. V gave up 4 bases and J gave up 0 bases; unmatched junction bases: 11. This CDR3 is built from 18 residues. The CDR3 DNA reads TGCGCCAGCAGCCCTGAACCTCCTCTAGCGGGGAGCACAGATACGCAGTATTTT. As protein: CASSPEPPLAGSTDTQYF.

Concerning this clonotype itself: With a far larger clone one base away, a read error is the likely cause. The rearrangement uses TRBV6-2 or TRBV6-3 and TRBJ2-7; D unresolved. The CDR3 contains 12 residues. Trimming took 5 bases from V and 6 from J, leaving 11 bases between them. Germline CDR1 MNHEY, CDR2 SVGEGT. CDR3 in DNA: TGTGCCAGCAGTGGAGCGCTCGTCGAGCAGTACTTC. This codes for CASSGALVEQYF.

In its sample, this clonotype ranks as medium-sized (0.01 to 0.1%). CDR3 nucleotide sequence: TGTGCCAGCAGTGAAGCGGGTTGGAGGGGGCTAACCTACGAGCAGTACTTC. This codes for CASSEAGWRGLTYEQYF. The V gene is TRBV6-1, the J gene TRBJ2-7; D possibly corresponds to TRBD1 (7 bases). V was pared by 0 bases and J by 2 bases, with 17 bases between. From germline, CDR1 is MNHNS and CDR2 SASEGT. This CDR3 contains 17 residues.

This clonotype came up many times. V usage is TRBV19 and J usage is TRBJ2-7; 7 bases match TRBD1. Germline CDR1 and CDR2: LNHDA and SQIVND (reference sequence). The CDR3 extends over 15 amino acids. The V segment lost 6 bases and the J segment 2 bases; nucleotides outside the gene matches: 10. CDR3 nucleotide sequence: TGTGCCAGTAGAAAAACAGGGGAGAACACCTACGAGCAGTACTTC. Protein: CASRKTGENTYEQYF.

The V and J genes are TRBV27 and TRBJ2-7; 7 bases are a match to TRBD1. Germline assignment: CDR1 MNHEY and CDR2 SMNVEV (reference sequence). The trim removed 3 bases at V and 6 bases at J, leaving 8 bases unmatched. This CDR3 comprises 14 residues. CDR3 coding DNA: TGTGCCAGCAGTTTGTACTCAGGGGGTACCGAGCAGTACTTC. As protein: CASSLYSGGTEQYF.

This chain links TRBV9 with TRBJ2-5; unclear D gene. CDR1 and CDR2 (germline): SGDLS, YYNGEE. V shed 0 bases and J shed 1 base, with 7 bases lying between them. This CDR3 spans 14 amino acids. CDR3 region: CASSVGNIQETQYF. Written as DNA, the CDR3 is TGTGCCAGCAGCGTAGGCAACATCCAAGAGACCCAGTACTTC.

This clonotype was detected many times. The genes are TRBV5-1 and TRBJ2-6; no clear D gene. The CDR3 has 12 residues. The V end lost 4 bases, the J end lost 9 bases, and 8 bases lay between the germline ends. Germline V gene sequence: CDR1 SGHRS, CDR2 YFSETQ. The CDR3 spells CASSRTLNVLTF. Here the CDR3 DNA reads TGCGCCAGCAGCCGGACCCTCAACGTCCTGACTTTC.

The rearrangement joins TRBV28 to TRBJ1-6; tentative D call: TRBD1 (5 bases). The length of the CDR3 is 19 residues. Germline-derived CDR1 and CDR2 are MDHEN and SYDVKM. With 4 bases removed from V and 0 bases from J, the gap between germline ends came to 19 bases. The chain's CDR3 is CASSSPSVNGGSYNSPLHF. CDR3 bases: TGTGCCAGCAGTTCCCCCAGTGTCAACGGGGGCTCCTATAATTCACCCCTCCACTTT.

There are many counts of this clonotype. This chain joins TRBV7-2 and TRBJ2-7; TRBD1 aligns across 9 bases. The germline gives CDR1 SGHTA, CDR2 FQGNSA. The CDR3 spans 13 residues. J lost 5 bases, V lost 5 bases, and 4 bases had no gene match. CDR3 amino acids: CASSRGTGNEQYF. Here the CDR3 DNA reads TGTGCCAGCAGCCGCGGGACAGGGAACGAGCAGTACTTC.

This clonotype was seen many times. This chain's CDR3 is CSASLTGTPRQPQHF. The CDR3 DNA is TGCAGTGCTAGTTTGACGGGAACTCCTCGGCAGCCCCAGCATTTT. This chain joins TRBV20-1 and TRBJ1-5, with D unresolved. This CDR3 has 15 amino acids. Germline-derived CDR1 and CDR2 are DFQATT and SNEGSKA (reference sequence). V lost 3 bases, J lost 7 bases, and 19 bases lay in between.